This TCR beta chain was profiled in a study of blood T cells in healthy people across ages. Comments on this clonotype: Its antigen is still unknown.

With 6 bases removed from V and 8 bases from J, the gap between germline ends came to 13 bases. Germline lookup yields CDR1 MNHEY and CDR2 SVGEGT. This CDR3 comprises 12 residues. Alongside a J-beta primer mix, a sample-barcoded 5' primer served in a second PCR lasting roughly 6 to 11 cycles. MiXCR was run by TCRdb on the 5' RACE reads, yielding one entry per CDR3 protein. The sample lists over 1,200,000 distinct CDR3 sequences, 45% to 70% occurring once. Findings and limits, study-wide: Naive T cell percentage and TCR beta diversity correlated strongly. Per-million-T-cell TCR beta diversity fell roughly linearly with age.

Sequenced sample: blood. This TCR was sampled from a man between 18 and 35 years old in good health. V gene TRBV6-2 or TRBV6-3 combines with J gene TRBJ1-1; D remains unclear. The DNA of the CDR3 is TGTGCCAGCAGGGGTTACGTTGAAGAAGCTTTCTTT. Translating gives CASRGYVEEAFF.